What follows are 2 T cell receptor beta chains derived from one specimen sequenced in a study of T cells in Graves' hyperthyroidism and ophthalmopathy. Amplified TCR beta CDR3 regions came from RNA transcripts. HTBI primers were employed in a first-round RT-PCR of the TCR CDR3. TCRdb re-called the multiplex PCR reads with MiXCR, one entry per CDR3 protein. The repertoire holds 500,000 to 700,000 distinct CDR3 sequences, with roughly a sixth as singletons. The sequenced sample consisted of blood. These receptors all come from a woman aged 18-30 years with Graves' hyperthyroidism.

V and J are TRBV28 and TRBJ2-7; D might be TRBD2 (6 bases). The V end lost 7 bases, the J end lost 4 bases, and 14 bases lay between the germline ends. The CDR3 has 13 amino acids. CDR1 is MDHEN and CDR2 is SYDVKM in the germline V gene. This CDR3 is CASMPLAAYEQYF. The CDR3 coding sequence is TGTGCCAGCATGCCACTAGCCGCATACGAGCAGTACTTC.

The chain links TRBV4-3 to TRBJ2-7; TRBD2 matches at 9 bases. V gave up 2 bases and J gave up 5 bases; unmatched junction bases: 4. CDR1 is LGHNA and CDR2 is YSLEER in the germline V gene. The CDR3 consists of 14 residues. CDR3 DNA sequence: TGCGCCAGCAGCCAAACCGGGACTAGCCACGAGCAGTACTTC. Translation gives CASSQTGTSHEQYF.